What follows are 21 T cell receptor beta chains derived from one specimen sequenced in a study of blood T cell repertoires in COVID-19. Assay used: immunoSEQ multiplex PCR; TCRdb lists only in-frame clones, some missing. The data show approximately 230,000 clones, about 80% seen once. Material: peripheral blood. The source of these receptors is a man older than 75 with acute or convalescent COVID-19.

The chain has TRBV28 and TRBJ1-4; unclear D gene. Trimming left V 7 bases short and J 5 bases short, with 14 bases between. The CDR3 sequence is 14 residues long. Germline lookup yields CDR1 MDHEN and CDR2 SYDVKM. The CDR3 loop reads CASNRGGRNEKLFF. CDR3 coding DNA: TGTGCCAGCAACCGGGGTGGCAGAAATGAAAAACTGTTTTTT. Looking up the rest from reference TRBV28 and TRBJ1-4 gives the full variable domain: DVKVTQSSRYLVKRTGEKVFLECVQDMDHENMFWYRQDPGLGLRLIYFSYDVKMKEKGDIPEGYSVSREKKERFSLILESASTNQTSMYLCASNRGGRNEKLFFGSGTQLSVL.

The chain has TRBV5-1 and TRBJ2-2, with D tentatively TRBD1 (6 bases). This CDR3 spans 17 amino acids. Germline CDR1 SGHRS, CDR2 YFSETQ. V shed 4 bases and J shed 0 bases, with 16 bases lying between them. CDR3 amino acids: CASSHGQTFTNTGELFF. As DNA, the CDR3 is TGCGCCAGCAGCCACGGACAGACCTTTACGAACACCGGGGAGCTGTTTTTT. The whole variable domain, remainder taken from reference TRBV5-1 and TRBJ2-2, is KAGVTQTPRYLIKTRGQQVTLSCSPISGHRSVSWYQQTPGQGLQFLFEYFSETQRNKGNFPGRFSGRQFSNSRSEMNVSTLELGDSALYLCASSHGQTFTNTGELFFGEGSRLTVL.

The V gene is TRBV24-1, the J gene TRBJ2-1; TRBD2 matches at 9 bases. The CDR3 contains 17 residues. Trimming at V came to 3 bases and at J to 7 bases, leaving 12 bases not matched to a gene. Germline V gene sequence: CDR1 KGHDR, CDR2 SFDVKD. Written as DNA, the CDR3 is TGTGCCACCAGTGATATCTCGGGACTAGCAGATAAAAATGAGCAGTTCTTC. As protein: CATSDISGLADKNEQFF.

The chain couples TRBV6-4 to TRBJ1-1; D not resolved. The CDR3 totals 15 residues. V shed 0 bases and J shed 1 base, with 9 bases lying between them. From germline, CDR1 is MRHNA and CDR2 SNTAGT. CDR3 region: CASSDSTLGNTEAFF. In DNA, the CDR3 is TGTGCCAGCAGTGACTCGACACTAGGGAACACTGAAGCTTTCTTT.

The chain uses TRBV20-1 and TRBJ2-1, with D unclear. The CDR3 has 10 amino acids. Germline CDR1 and CDR2: DFQATT and SNEGSKA (reference sequence). V gave up 6 bases and J gave up 9 bases, with 9 bases separating them. The CDR3 reads CSALSFEQFF. The CDR3 coding sequence is TGCAGTGCCCTATCCTTTGAGCAGTTCTTC.

This clone appeared a few times. The chain couples TRBV2 to TRBJ2-3; D possibly corresponds to TRBD1 (6 bases). The CDR3 is made up of 13 amino acids. The germline V and J ends were trimmed by 6 bases and 6 bases, with 13 bases remaining between them. Germline V CDR1 and CDR2: SNHLY, FYNNEI. The CDR3, as DNA: TGTGCCAGCAGCGGGCAGGGGCGGGATACGCAGTATTTT. It specifies CASSGQGRDTQYF.

J is TRBJ2-2 and V is TRBV19; 7 bases match TRBD1. Germline CDR1 and CDR2: LNHDA and SQIVND (reference sequence). This CDR3 has 16 residues. The ends lost 6 bases at V and 5 bases at J; junction bases unmatched: 12. The CDR3 region has the DNA TGTGCCAGTAGCCGACCCGGGACAGCAGTTACCGGGGAGCTGTTTTTT. Its translation: CASSRPGTAVTGELFF.

This chain joins TRBV10-3 and TRBJ2-5; TRBD1 agrees at 10 bases. Losses at the gene ends were 6 bases for V and 3 bases for J; bases not matched to a gene: 1. Germline lookup yields CDR1 ENHRY and CDR2 SYGVKD. The CDR3 covers 13 residues. This chain's CDR3 is CAISGTGEETQYF. CDR3 in DNA: TGTGCCATCAGCGGGACAGGGGAAGAGACCCAGTACTTC.

This chain joins TRBV24-1 and TRBJ2-3; D possibly corresponds to TRBD2 (6 bases). V was pared by 5 bases and J by 3 bases, with 14 bases between. This CDR3 has 15 amino acids. CDR1 KGHDR and CDR2 SFDVKD come from the germline V gene. The chain's CDR3 is CATSASREVTDTQYF. CDR3 sequence (DNA): TGTGCCACCAGTGCTTCCAGGGAGGTAACAGATACGCAGTATTTT.

The chain combines TRBV4-2 with TRBJ2-1; 8 bases match TRBD2. The CDR3 length is 21 residues. The V and J ends lost 1 base and 0 bases, in that order; junction bases with no gene match: 17. The germline CDR1 and CDR2 sequences are LGHNA and YNFKEQ. The CDR3 spells CASSQAWAGGLVLSSYNEQFF. The CDR3 coding sequence is TGTGCCAGCAGCCAAGCATGGGCGGGAGGCCTCGTACTGAGCTCCTACAATGAGCAGTTCTTC.

This rearrangement joins TRBV18 to TRBJ1-6, with D tentatively TRBD1 (5 bases). The CDR3 has 15 residues. V was pared by 6 bases and J by 7 bases, with 16 bases between. In germline, CDR1 is KGHSH, CDR2 LQKENI. In DNA, the CDR3 is TGTGCCAGCTCCCTCGGGGGGTTCAGCAATTCACCCCTCCACTTT. Translated: CASSLGGFSNSPLHF.

The V and J genes are TRBV28 and TRBJ2-2; D call uncertain. The germline V gene encodes CDR1 MDHEN and CDR2 SYDVKM. The CDR3 has 13 residues. Trimming shortened V by 6 bases and J by 5 bases, and 10 bases separated the two germline ends. This CDR3 reads CASRAPGTGELFF. The CDR3 coding sequence is TGTGCCAGCAGGGCTCCGGGTACCGGGGAGCTGTTTTTT.

This clone was counted once. The sample has other DNA sequences that encode this CDR3 too. This sequence joins TRBV10-3 and TRBJ2-7, with D unclear. V was pared by 0 bases and J by 3 bases, with 3 bases between. Per the germline V gene, CDR1 is ENHRY and CDR2 is SYGVKD. The CDR3 sequence is 12 residues long. CDR3 in amino acids: CAISESRYEQYF. The CDR3 DNA is TGTGCCATCAGTGAGTCTCGCTACGAGCAGTACTTC.

This chain joins TRBV5-1 and TRBJ2-7; TRBD1 is a possible D gene (5 bases). The CDR3 sequence is 15 residues long. CDR1 is SGHRS, CDR2 YFSETQ, per germline. Between the trimmed V and J ends, which lost 5 bases and 1 base, there was a span of 16 bases. CDR3: CASRSLKGMSYEQYF. The CDR3 DNA reads TGCGCCAGCAGATCCTTAAAGGGGATGTCCTACGAGCAGTACTTC. Drawing the rest from reference TRBV5-1 and TRBJ2-7, the complete variable domain is KAGVTQTPRYLIKTRGQQVTLSCSPISGHRSVSWYQQTPGQGLQFLFEYFSETQRNKGNFPGRFSGRQFSNSRSEMNVSTLELGDSALYLCASRSLKGMSYEQYFGPGTRLTVT.

The chain combines TRBV9 with TRBJ2-1, with TRBD2 identical over 9 bases. The V gene's germline CDR1 is SGDLS and CDR2 YYNGEE. The CDR3 loop spans 16 amino acids. Trimming cost V 4 bases and J 0 bases; bases outside gene matches: 5. CDR3 residues: CASSFRSGSSYNEQFF. CDR3 sequence (DNA): TGTGCCAGCAGCTTTCGTAGCGGGAGCTCCTACAATGAGCAGTTCTTC. Looking up the rest from reference TRBV9 and TRBJ2-1 gives the full variable domain: DSGVTQTPKHLITATGQRVTLRCSPRSGDLSVYWYQQSLDQGLQFLIQYYNGEERAKGNILERFSAQQFPDLHSELNLSSLELGDSALYFCASSFRSGSSYNEQFFGPGTRLTVL.

V and J are TRBV18 and TRBJ1-5, with 7 bases lining up with TRBD1. Trimming cost V 0 bases and J 3 bases; bases outside gene matches: 11. The V gene's germline CDR1 is KGHSH and CDR2 LQKENI. The CDR3 is 18 residues long. CDR3 nucleotide sequence: TGTGCCAGCTCACCACCGCTAGAGGGGGCGGGATTCAATCAGCCCCAGCATTTT. Amino acids: CASSPPLEGAGFNQPQHF.

The chain recombines TRBV1 with TRBJ2-1; the table names TRBD2, a call not compared with the DNA. TRBV1 is assigned pseudogene status. The CDR3 has 20 residues. The CDR3 protein is CTSSQDPRTSGGRSYNEQFF. In nucleotides, the CDR3 is TGCACCAGCAGCCAAGACCCAAGGACTAGCGGGGGTCGTTCCTACAATGAGCAGTTCTTC.

V gene TRBV6-5 combines with J gene TRBJ2-1, with a tentative D call TRBD1 (6 bases). Germline assignment: CDR1 MNHEY and CDR2 SVGAGI. The CDR3 is 13 amino acids. Trimming removed 8 bases at V and 7 bases at J, with 15 bases between. CDR3 DNA sequence: TGTGCCAGCCTAAAACAGGGTGAGAATGAGCAGTTCTTC. Translated: CASLKQGENEQFF.

This chain uses TRBV28 with TRBJ2-2; D gene ambiguous. The CDR3 runs 12 residues. V gave up 7 bases and J gave up 5 bases, with 8 bases separating them. Germline CDR1 MDHEN, CDR2 SYDVKM. CDR3 nucleotide sequence: TGTGCCAGCACCCTCGGGACCGGGGAGCTGTTTTTT. Its protein product is CASTLGTGELFF.

This chain joins TRBV19 and TRBJ1-2; TRBD1 matches at 11 bases. The CDR3 length is 13 residues. With V trimmed by 10 bases and J by 8 bases, 9 bases remained unmatched. Germline values: CDR1 LNHDA, CDR2 SQIVND (reference sequence). CDR3 nucleotide sequence: TGTGCCACTATGGACAGGGGGCGATTGGGCTACACCTTC. It yields the protein CATMDRGRLGYTF.

V is TRBV7-9 and J is TRBJ1-1; D not certain. Trimming took off 4 bases at V and 3 bases at J, with 9 bases between the two ends. CDR1 and CDR2 from the germline V gene are SEHNR and FQNEAQ (reference sequence). CDR3 length: 13 amino acids. The CDR3 here is CASSWHYDTEAFF. CDR3 sequence (DNA): TGTGCCAGCAGCTGGCACTATGACACTGAAGCTTTCTTT.